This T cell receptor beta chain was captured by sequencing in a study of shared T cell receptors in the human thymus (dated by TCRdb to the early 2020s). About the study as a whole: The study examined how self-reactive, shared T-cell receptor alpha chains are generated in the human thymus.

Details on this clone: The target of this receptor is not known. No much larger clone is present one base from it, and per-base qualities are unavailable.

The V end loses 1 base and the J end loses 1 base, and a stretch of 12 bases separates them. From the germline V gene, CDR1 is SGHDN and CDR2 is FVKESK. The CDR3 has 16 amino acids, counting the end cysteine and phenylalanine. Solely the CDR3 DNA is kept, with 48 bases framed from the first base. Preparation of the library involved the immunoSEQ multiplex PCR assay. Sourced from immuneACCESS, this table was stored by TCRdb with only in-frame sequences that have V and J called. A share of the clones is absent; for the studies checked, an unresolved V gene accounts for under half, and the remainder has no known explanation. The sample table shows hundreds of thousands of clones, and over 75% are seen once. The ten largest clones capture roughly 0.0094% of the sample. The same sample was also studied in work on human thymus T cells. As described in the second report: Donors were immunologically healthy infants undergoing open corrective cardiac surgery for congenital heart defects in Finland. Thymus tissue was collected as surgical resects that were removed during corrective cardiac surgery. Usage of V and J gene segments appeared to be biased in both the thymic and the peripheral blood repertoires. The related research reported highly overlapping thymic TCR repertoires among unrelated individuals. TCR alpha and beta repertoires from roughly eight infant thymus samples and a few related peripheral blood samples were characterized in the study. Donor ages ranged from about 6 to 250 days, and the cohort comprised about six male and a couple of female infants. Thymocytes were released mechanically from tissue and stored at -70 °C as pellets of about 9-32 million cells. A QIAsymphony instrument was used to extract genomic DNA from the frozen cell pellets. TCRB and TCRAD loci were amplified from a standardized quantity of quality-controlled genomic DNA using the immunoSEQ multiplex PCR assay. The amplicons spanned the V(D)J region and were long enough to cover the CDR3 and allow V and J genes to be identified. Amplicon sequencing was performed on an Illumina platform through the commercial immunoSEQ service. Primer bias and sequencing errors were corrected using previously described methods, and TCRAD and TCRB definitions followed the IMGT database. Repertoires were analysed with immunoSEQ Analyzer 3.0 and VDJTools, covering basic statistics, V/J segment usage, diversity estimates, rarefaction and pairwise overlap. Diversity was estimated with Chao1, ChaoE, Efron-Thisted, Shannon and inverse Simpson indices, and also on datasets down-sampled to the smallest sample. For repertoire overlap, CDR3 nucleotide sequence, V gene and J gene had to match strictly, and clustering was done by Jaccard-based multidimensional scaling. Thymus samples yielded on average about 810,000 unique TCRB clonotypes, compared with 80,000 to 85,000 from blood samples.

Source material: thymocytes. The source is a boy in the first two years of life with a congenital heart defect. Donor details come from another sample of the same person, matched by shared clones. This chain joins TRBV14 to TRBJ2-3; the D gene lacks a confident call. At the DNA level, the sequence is TGTGCCAGCAGCCAAGCAACGTCGACTGGCACAGATACGCAGTATTTT. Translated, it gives CASSQATSTGTDTQYF.